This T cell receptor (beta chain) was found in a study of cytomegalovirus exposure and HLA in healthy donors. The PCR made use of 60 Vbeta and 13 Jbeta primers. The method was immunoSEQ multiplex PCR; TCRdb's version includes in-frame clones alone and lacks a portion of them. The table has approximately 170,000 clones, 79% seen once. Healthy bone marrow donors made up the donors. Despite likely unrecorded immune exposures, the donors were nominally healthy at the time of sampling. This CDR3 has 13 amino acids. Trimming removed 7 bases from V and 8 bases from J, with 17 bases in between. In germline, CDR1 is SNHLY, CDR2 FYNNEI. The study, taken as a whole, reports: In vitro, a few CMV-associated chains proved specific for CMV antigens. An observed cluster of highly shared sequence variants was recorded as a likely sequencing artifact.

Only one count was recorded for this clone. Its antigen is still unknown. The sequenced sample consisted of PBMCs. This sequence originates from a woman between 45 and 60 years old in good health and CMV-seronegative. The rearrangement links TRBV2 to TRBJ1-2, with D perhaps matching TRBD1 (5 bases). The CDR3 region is CASKGYATWGYTF. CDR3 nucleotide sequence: TGTGCCAGCAAGGGGTATGCCACATGGGGCTACACCTTC.